The sequence of this T cell receptor (beta chain) was determined in a study of blood T cell repertoires in COVID-19. Study as a whole: T cells, B-cell-depleted T cells, or PBMCs provided the cDNA or gDNA that served as material.

Only in-frame clones appear in the TCRdb table, and some are missing; sequencing was by immunoSEQ multiplex PCR. The sample includes about 270,000 clones, approximately 92% of them seen just once. The clonotype comes from a woman aged 18-29 years who had recovered from COVID-19. What was sequenced was PBMCs or T cells enriched from blood (not recorded which).

The chain's CDR3 is CASSLDSPNYGYTF. The DNA of the CDR3 is TGTGCCAGCAGCCTAGACAGCCCCAACTATGGCTACACCTTC. The chain has TRBV7-2 and TRBJ1-2, with D perhaps TRBD1 (5 bases). The CDR3 extends over 14 amino acids. V shed 5 bases and J shed 2 bases, with 12 bases lying between them. Per germline, CDR1 SGHTA and CDR2 FQGNSA.